This T cell receptor beta chain came from a study of T cells in Graves' hyperthyroidism and ophthalmopathy. Study information: Prior to any treatment, at the point of initial diagnosis, peripheral blood was collected.

Ten or more counts support this clonotype. Its antigen remains unknown. Those patients with uncontrolled infection, other autoimmune disease, pregnancy or lactation were excluded. Overall study findings and caveats: Most clonotypes expanded in thyroid above 0.001 were likewise present in blood.

V lost 5 bases to trimming and J lost 2 bases, with 12 bases between them. The CDR3 extends over 14 amino acids. The germline V gene has CDR1 SGHTA and CDR2 FQGNSA. Using RNA transcripts as the source, TCR beta CDR3 regions were amplified. A first-round RT-PCR of the TCR CDR3 used the HTBI primer set. Each CDR3 protein gets one entry after TCRdb re-called the multiplex PCR reads with MiXCR. The sample has a few hundred thousand distinct CDR3 sequences, about 16% seen once. This chain links TRBV7-2 with TRBJ2-5; D is perhaps TRBD1 or TRBD2 (5 bases each). The sequencing sample was made of blood. This TCR was recovered from a woman aged 25 to 39 with Graves' ophthalmopathy. The CDR3 bases are TGTGCCAGCAGCCTGGGACGGAGACAAGAGACCCAGTACTTC. Its translation is CASSLGRRQETQYF.